This T cell receptor beta chain was observed in a study of CD8+CD57+ T cells in acquired aplastic anemia. In germline, CDR1 is ENHRY, CDR2 SYGVKD. V was shortened by 6 bases and J by 7 bases, with 10 bases between the two germline ends. The CDR3 covers 11 residues. The count of this clonotype is one. The antigen is undetermined. The use of genomic DNA as template underpinned the TCR beta VDJ and CDR3 profiling. A single record per CDR3 protein comes from TCRdb applying MiXCR to the reads. Among a few hundred thousand distinct CDR3 sequences listed, 40% to 60% were seen once. Patients who underwent sequencing had shown CD8+CD57+ cell expansion by flow cytometry. Untreated patients provided the blood samples, with no therapy given before sampling. The study, taken as a whole, reports: Some 31 CD8+ CDR3 sequences were shared between patients and controls. Controls did not differ significantly from patients in CD8+ Simpson's diversity.

The origin of this receptor is a human donor with aplastic anemia. The chain joins TRBV10-3 to TRBJ2-7; D may be TRBD2 (6 bases). The sample consisted of sorted CD4+, CD8+, or CD8+CD57+ T cells (not recorded which) from PBMCs. The DNA for the CDR3 is TGTGCCATCAGCGGGGCGGGGGAGCAGTACTTC. It yields the protein CAISGAGEQYF.